This entry lists 14 T cell receptor beta chains sequenced from one sample in a study of OX40 agonist ivuxolimab in advanced cancers. Assay used: immunoSEQ multiplex PCR; TCRdb lists only in-frame clones, some missing. The profile shows 60,000 to 70,000 clones, around 83% of them singletons. The sequencing here drew on CD4+ or CD8+ T cells sorted from blood, taken in a trial of the OX40 agonist ivuxolimab. Source of these receptors: an adult with an advanced solid tumor such as melanoma, head and neck, liver or kidney cancer.

The rearrangement links TRBV6-5 to TRBJ1-4; D perhaps matches TRBD1 (5 bases). Trimming pared 0 bases from V and 5 bases from J, leaving 13 bases between. The CDR3 extends over 16 amino acids. In germline, CDR1 is MNHEY, CDR2 SVGAGI. Here the CDR3 reads CASSYSTVGGNEKLFF. The CDR3 region has the DNA TGTGCCAGCAGTTACTCGACGGTGGGGGGGAATGAAAAACTGTTTTTT.

The chain carries TRBV18 and TRBJ1-1, with unresolved D. This CDR3 has 15 amino acids. CDR1 is KGHSH, CDR2 LQKENI, per germline. The V end was cut by 0 bases, the J end by 1 base, with 9 bases between. The CDR3 bases are TGTGCCAGCTCACCACCGACCGGGCAGAACACTGAAGCTTTCTTT. Translation: CASSPPTGQNTEAFF.

The chain links TRBV11-3 to TRBJ1-4, with D possibly matching TRBD1 (6 bases). Germline assignment: CDR1 SGHNT and CDR2 YENEEA. V lost 5 bases to trimming and J lost 5 bases, with 12 bases between them. This CDR3 contains 14 residues. The CDR3 region is CASSRGQVNEKLFF. As DNA, the CDR3 is TGTGCCAGCAGCCGGGGGCAGGTGAATGAAAAACTGTTTTTT.

This clone was detected a few times. This chain links TRBV7-9 with TRBJ2-5; D is perhaps TRBD1 (6 bases). This CDR3 contains 15 residues. CDR1 and CDR2 from the germline V gene are SEHNR and FQNEAQ (reference sequence). V dropped 6 bases and J dropped 1 base, with 15 bases sitting between them. The CDR3 DNA reads as TGTGCCAGCAGTTTAACAGGGATGCGCCAAGAGACCCAGTACTTC. Its protein product is CASSLTGMRQETQYF.

This clone was observed a single time. This rearrangement joins TRBV9 to TRBJ2-5; D remains ambiguous. Trimming took off 0 bases at V and 4 bases at J, with 7 bases between the two ends. Germline V gene lookup returns CDR1 SGDLS and CDR2 YYNGEE. The CDR3 is 13 residues long. The CDR3 here is CASSVVGPETQYF. CDR3 DNA sequence: TGTGCCAGCAGCGTAGTAGGCCCAGAGACCCAGTACTTC. Variable domain in full (rest from reference TRBV9 and TRBJ2-5): DSGVTQTPKHLITATGQRVTLRCSPRSGDLSVYWYQQSLDQGLQFLIQYYNGEERAKGNILERFSAQQFPDLHSELNLSSLELGDSALYFCASSVVGPETQYFGPGTRLLVL.

The chain combines TRBV6-5 with TRBJ1-2, with 11 positions matching TRBD1. V shed 8 bases and J 3 bases; nucleotides not matched to a gene: 8. The CDR3 is 15 amino acids. From germline, CDR1 is MNHEY and CDR2 SVGAGI. CDR3 sequence (DNA): TGTGCCAGCGCTACATGGACAGGGGGCGACTATGGCTACACCTTC. Translated: CASATWTGGDYGYTF.

This chain uses TRBV7-2 with TRBJ2-2, with 10 bases lining up with TRBD2. Germline CDR1 reads SGHTA; CDR2 reads FQGNSA. J lost 4 bases, V lost 5 bases, and 7 bases had no gene match. The CDR3 is made up of 16 amino acids. The CDR3 loop reads CASSPGTSVVTGELFF. The CDR3 DNA reads as TGTGCCAGCAGCCCCGGGACTAGCGTTGTCACCGGGGAGCTGTTTTTT.

This chain links TRBV29-1 with TRBJ2-5; TRBD1 might be the D (5 bases). The CDR3 has 14 amino acids. Germline loops: CDR1 SQVTM, CDR2 ANQGSEA. The germline V and J ends were trimmed by 4 bases and 2 bases, with 14 bases remaining between them. The CDR3 region is CSVGSGLPQETQYF. The DNA of the CDR3 is TGCAGCGTTGGTTCAGGGCTCCCTCAAGAGACCCAGTACTTC.

This clone was recorded once. The chain is built from TRBV10-3 and TRBJ2-1, with 9 bases that match TRBD2. Germline V gene lookup returns CDR1 ENHRY and CDR2 SYGVKD. The junction had 6 bases not matched to a gene; V was cut back by 6 bases and J by 6 bases. The CDR3 loop spans 14 amino acids. The CDR3 sequence is CAIRAGTSPNEQFF. The DNA of the CDR3 is TGTGCCATCAGAGCCGGGACTAGCCCCAATGAGCAGTTCTTC.

J is TRBJ2-7 and V is TRBV29-1; 8 positions match TRBD2. Germline trimming cut 7 bases from V and 6 bases from J; bases unmatched to any gene: 11. The CDR3 consists of 13 residues. Per germline, CDR1 SQVTM and CDR2 ANQGSEA. The CDR3, as DNA: TGCAGCGGAAGTGAGCGGGGGCCGGGCGAGCAGTACTTC. It translates to CSGSERGPGEQYF.

This chain joins TRBV20-1 and TRBJ1-3; D is unresolved. The CDR3 is 11 residues long. Germline lookup yields CDR1 DFQATT and CDR2 SNEGSKA (reference sequence). Deletions cut 3 bases from V and 4 bases from J, with 4 bases between. CDR3 nucleotide sequence: TGCAGTGCTAGCGCAGGAAACACCATATATTTT. The encoded protein is CSASAGNTIYF.

This chain joins TRBV18 and TRBJ2-5; 9 bases are a match to TRBD1. Germline V gene lookup returns CDR1 KGHSH and CDR2 LQKENI. The CDR3 loop spans 18 amino acids. The trim removed 1 base at V and 1 base at J, leaving 10 bases unmatched. The CDR3 spells CASSPQALGTGFQETQYF. The CDR3 DNA is TGTGCCAGCTCACCACAAGCTCTTGGGACAGGGTTCCAAGAGACCCAGTACTTC. The whole variable domain, remainder taken from reference TRBV18 and TRBJ2-5, is NAGVMQNPRHLVRRRGQEARLRCSPMKGHSHVYWYRQLPEEGLKFMVYLQKENIIDESGMPKERFSAEFPKEGPSILRIQQVVRGDSAAYFCASSPQALGTGFQETQYFGPGTRLLVL.

The chain carries TRBV5-4 and TRBJ2-7, with 11 bases fitting TRBD2. V gave up 0 bases and J gave up 5 bases; unmatched junction bases: 7. The CDR3 has 16 amino acids. The germline gives CDR1 SGHNT, CDR2 YYREEE (reference sequence). The DNA for the CDR3 is TGTGCCAGCAGCTTGGATCTGTCACTAGCGGGAGACGAGCAGTACTTC. Translated, it gives CASSLDLSLAGDEQYF.

This chain connects TRBV2 to TRBJ2-1; 7 nucleotides match TRBD2. Germline values: CDR1 SNHLY, CDR2 FYNNEI. The CDR3 length is 14 residues. The J segment lost 2 bases and the V segment lost 3 bases, leaving 1 base of the junction unmatched. CDR3 residues: CASSEGGPYNEQFF. In nucleotides, the CDR3 is TGTGCCAGCAGTGAGGGAGGGCCCTACAATGAGCAGTTCTTC.